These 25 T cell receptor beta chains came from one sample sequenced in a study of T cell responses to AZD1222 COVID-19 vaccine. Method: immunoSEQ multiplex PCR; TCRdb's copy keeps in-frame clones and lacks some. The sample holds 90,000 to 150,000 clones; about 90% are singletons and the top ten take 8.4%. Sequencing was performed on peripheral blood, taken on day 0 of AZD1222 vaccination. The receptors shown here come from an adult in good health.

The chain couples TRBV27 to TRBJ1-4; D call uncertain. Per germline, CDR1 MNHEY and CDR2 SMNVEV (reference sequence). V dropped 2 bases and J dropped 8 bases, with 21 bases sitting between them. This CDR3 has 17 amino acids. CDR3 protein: CASSLGPFSQEGEKLFF. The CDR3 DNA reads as TGTGCCAGCAGTTTAGGTCCCTTCTCGCAGGAGGGAGAAAAACTGTTTTTT.

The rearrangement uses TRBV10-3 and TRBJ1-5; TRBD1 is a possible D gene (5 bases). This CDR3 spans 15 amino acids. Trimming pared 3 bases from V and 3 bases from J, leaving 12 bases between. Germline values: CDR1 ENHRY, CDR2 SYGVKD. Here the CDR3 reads CAISEPGPNNQPQHF. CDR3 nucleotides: TGTGCCATCAGTGAACCGGGACCGAACAATCAGCCCCAGCATTTT.

As DNA, the CDR3 is TGTGCCAGCAGCCAAGAATCGCGGCGGAGGGGTGAAAAACTGTTTTTT. Encoded protein: CASSQESRRRGEKLFF. The chain employs TRBV3-1 (or the pseudogene TRBV3-2) and TRBJ1-4, with D perhaps TRBD1 (5 bases). The CDR3 has 16 residues. CDR1 and CDR2 (germline): LGHDT, YNNKEL (reference sequence). V was pared by 0 bases and J by 7 bases, with 15 bases between.

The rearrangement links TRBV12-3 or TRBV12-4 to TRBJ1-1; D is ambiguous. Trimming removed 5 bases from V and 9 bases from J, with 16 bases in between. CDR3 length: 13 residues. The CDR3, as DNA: TGTGCCAGCAGTATAATGGGGTTCGATAAAGCTTTCTTT. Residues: CASSIMGFDKAFF.

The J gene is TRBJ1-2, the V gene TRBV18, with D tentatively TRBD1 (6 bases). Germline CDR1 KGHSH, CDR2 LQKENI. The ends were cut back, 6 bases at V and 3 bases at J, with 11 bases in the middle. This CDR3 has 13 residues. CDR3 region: CASSRDTHYGYTF. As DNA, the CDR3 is TGTGCCAGCTCCCGGGACACCCACTATGGCTACACCTTC.

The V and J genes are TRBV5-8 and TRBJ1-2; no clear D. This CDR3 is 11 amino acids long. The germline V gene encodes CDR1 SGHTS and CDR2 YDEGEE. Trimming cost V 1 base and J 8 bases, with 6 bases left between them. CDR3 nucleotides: TGTGCCAGCAGCTTGTTGTACGGCTACACCTTC. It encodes CASSLLYGYTF. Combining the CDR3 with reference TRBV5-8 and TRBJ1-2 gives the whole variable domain EAGVTQSPTHLIKTRGQQATLRCSPISGHTSVYWYQQALGLGLQFLLWYDEGEERNRGNFPPRFSGRQFPNYSSELNVNALELEDSALYLCASSLLYGYTFGSGTRLTVV.

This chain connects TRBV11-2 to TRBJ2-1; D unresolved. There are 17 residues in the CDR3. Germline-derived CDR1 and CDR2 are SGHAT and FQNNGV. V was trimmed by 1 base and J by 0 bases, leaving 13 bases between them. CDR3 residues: CASSLGGSRASYNEQFF. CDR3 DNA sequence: TGTGCCAGCAGCTTAGGAGGTAGTCGGGCCTCCTACAATGAGCAGTTCTTC.

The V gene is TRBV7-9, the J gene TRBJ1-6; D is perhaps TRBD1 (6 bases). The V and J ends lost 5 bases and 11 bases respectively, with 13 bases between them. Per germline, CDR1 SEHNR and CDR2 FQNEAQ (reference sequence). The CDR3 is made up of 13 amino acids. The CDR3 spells CASSGPQGPPLHF. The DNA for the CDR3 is TGTGCCAGCAGCGGACCACAGGGTCCACCCCTCCACTTT. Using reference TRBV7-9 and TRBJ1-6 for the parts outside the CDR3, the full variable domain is DTGVSQNPRHKITKRGQNVTFRCDPISEHNRLYWYRQTLGQGPEFLTYFQNEAQLEKSRLLSDRFSAERPKGSFSTLEIQRTEQGDSAMYLCASSGPQGPPLHFGNGTRLTVT.

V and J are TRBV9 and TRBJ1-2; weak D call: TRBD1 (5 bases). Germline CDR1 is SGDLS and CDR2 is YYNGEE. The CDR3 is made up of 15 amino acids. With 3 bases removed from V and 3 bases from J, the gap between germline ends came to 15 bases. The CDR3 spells CASSGYDQGDYGYTF. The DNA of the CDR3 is TGTGCCAGCAGCGGCTATGATCAGGGAGACTATGGCTACACCTTC.

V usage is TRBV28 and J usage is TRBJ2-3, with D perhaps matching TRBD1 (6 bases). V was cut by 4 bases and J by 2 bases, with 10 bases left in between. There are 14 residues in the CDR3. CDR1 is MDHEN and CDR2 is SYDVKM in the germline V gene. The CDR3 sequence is CASSSPGVTDTQYF. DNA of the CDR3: TGTGCCAGCAGTTCCCCAGGGGTCACAGATACGCAGTATTTT.

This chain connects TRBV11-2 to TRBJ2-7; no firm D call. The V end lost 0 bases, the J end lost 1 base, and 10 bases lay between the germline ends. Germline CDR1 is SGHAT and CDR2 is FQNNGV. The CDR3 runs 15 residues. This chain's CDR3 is CASSLEVLDSYEQYF. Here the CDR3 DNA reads TGTGCCAGCAGCTTAGAAGTTCTGGATTCCTACGAGCAGTACTTC.

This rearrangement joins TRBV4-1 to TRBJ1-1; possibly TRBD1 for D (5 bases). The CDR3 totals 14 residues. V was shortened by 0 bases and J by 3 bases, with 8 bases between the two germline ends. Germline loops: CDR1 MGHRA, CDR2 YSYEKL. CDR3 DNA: TGCGCCAGCAGCCAAGACACAGGTGACACTGAAGCTTTCTTT. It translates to CASSQDTGDTEAFF.

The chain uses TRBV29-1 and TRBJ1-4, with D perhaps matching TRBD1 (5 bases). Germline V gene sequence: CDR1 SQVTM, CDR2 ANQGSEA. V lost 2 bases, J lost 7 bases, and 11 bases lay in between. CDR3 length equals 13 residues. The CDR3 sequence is CSVESGVREKLFF. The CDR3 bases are TGCAGCGTTGAATCGGGGGTTCGTGAAAAACTGTTTTTT. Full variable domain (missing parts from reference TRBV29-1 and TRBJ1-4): SAVISQKPSRDICQRGTSLTIQCQVDSQVTMMFWYRQQPGQSLTLIATANQGSEATYESGFVIDKFPISRPNLTFSTLTVSNMSPEDSSIYLCSVESGVREKLFFGSGTQLSVL.

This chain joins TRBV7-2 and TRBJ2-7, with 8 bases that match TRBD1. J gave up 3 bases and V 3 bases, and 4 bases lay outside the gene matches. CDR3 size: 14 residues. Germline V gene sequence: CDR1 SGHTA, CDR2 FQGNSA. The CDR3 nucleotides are TGTGCCAGCAGCTTGACAGGGGATTACTACGAGCAGTACTTC. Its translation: CASSLTGDYYEQYF.

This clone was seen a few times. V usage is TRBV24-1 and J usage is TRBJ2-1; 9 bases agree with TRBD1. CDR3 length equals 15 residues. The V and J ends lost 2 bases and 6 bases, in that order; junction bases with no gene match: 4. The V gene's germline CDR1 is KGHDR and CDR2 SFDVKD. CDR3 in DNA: TGTGCCACCAGTGATTGGGGGACAGGGTTCAATGAGCAGTTCTTC. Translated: CATSDWGTGFNEQFF.

CDR3 bases: TGCAGCGTTGAGCGGGAGCCTCTCGGAGAGACCCAGTACTTC. This encodes CSVEREPLGETQYF. V gene TRBV29-1 combines with J gene TRBJ2-5; 7 nucleotides agree with TRBD2. Germline lookup yields CDR1 SQVTM and CDR2 ANQGSEA. V lost 3 bases to trimming and J lost 4 bases; unmatched junction nucleotides: 8. The CDR3 consists of 14 residues.

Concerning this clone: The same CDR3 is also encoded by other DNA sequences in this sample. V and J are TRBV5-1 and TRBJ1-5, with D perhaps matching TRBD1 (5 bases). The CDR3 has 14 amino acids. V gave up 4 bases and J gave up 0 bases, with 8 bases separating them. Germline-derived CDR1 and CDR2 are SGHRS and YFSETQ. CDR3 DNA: TGCGCCAGCAGCCTAGGGACTAGCAATCAGCCCCAGCATTTT. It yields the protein CASSLGTSNQPQHF.

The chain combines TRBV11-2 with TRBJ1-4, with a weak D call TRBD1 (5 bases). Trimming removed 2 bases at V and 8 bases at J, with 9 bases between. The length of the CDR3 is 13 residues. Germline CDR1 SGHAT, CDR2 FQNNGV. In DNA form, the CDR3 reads TGTGCCAGCAGCTTACAGGGAGCCGAAAAACTGTTTTTT. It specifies CASSLQGAEKLFF.

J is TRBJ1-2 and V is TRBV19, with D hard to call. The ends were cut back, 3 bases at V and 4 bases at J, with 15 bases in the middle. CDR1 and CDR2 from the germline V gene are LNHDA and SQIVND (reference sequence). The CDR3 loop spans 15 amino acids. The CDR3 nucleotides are TGTGCCAGTAGTATTGGCGGACGCCAGTCCTATGGCTACACCTTC. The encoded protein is CASSIGGRQSYGYTF.

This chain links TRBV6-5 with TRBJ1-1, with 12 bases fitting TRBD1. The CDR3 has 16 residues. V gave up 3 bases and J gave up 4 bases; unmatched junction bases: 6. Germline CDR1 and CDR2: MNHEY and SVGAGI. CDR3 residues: CASSYTGTGGGTEAFF. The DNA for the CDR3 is TGTGCCAGCAGTTATACCGGGACAGGGGGCGGCACTGAAGCTTTCTTT.

DNA for the CDR3: TGTGCCAGCAGTTACTCCTTCCAGGGTAGCACTGAAGCTTTCTTT. It specifies CASSYSFQGSTEAFF. The chain combines TRBV6-5 with TRBJ1-1; weak D call: TRBD1 (5 bases). Germline V gene lookup returns CDR1 MNHEY and CDR2 SVGAGI. Deletions cut 0 bases from V and 4 bases from J, with 12 bases between. The CDR3 length is 15 residues.

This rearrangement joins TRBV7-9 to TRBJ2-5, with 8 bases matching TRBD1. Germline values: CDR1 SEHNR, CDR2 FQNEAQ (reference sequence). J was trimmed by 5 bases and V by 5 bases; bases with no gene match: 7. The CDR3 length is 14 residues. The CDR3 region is CASSLAGGRETQYF. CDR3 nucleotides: TGTGCCAGCAGCCTGGCAGGGGGCCGGGAGACCCAGTACTTC.

The CDR3 DNA sequence: TGCAGCGTTGTGGAGGGTTCGGGATACGAGCAGTACTTC. This sequence encodes CSVVEGSGYEQYF. The chain carries TRBV29-1 and TRBJ2-7, with D maybe TRBD2 (6 bases). This CDR3 has 13 residues. Trimming removed 4 bases at V and 4 bases at J, with 14 bases between. CDR1 SQVTM and CDR2 ANQGSEA come from the germline V gene.

The CDR3 sequence: CASSSHGTGAYGYTF. The CDR3 region has the DNA TGTGCCAGCAGTTCCCACGGGACAGGGGCCTATGGCTACACCTTC. V is TRBV28 and J is TRBJ1-2, with 10 bases identical to TRBD1. Germline CDR1 is MDHEN and CDR2 is SYDVKM. This CDR3 region has 15 residues. V lost 4 bases and J lost 4; bases outside the gene matches: 6.

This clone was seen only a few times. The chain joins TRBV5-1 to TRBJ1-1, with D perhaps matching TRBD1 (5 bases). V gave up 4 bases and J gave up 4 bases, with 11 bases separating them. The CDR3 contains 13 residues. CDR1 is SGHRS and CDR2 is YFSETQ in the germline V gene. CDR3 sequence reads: CASSPLGVTEAFF. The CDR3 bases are TGCGCCAGCAGCCCTCTGGGGGTCACTGAAGCTTTCTTT.